The present T cell receptor (beta chain) was sequenced within a study of CD8 T cells in Susac syndrome. Random hexamers were used to reverse transcribe an amount of roughly 0.5 to 1 ug RNA. The amplification used immunoSEQ multiplex PCR on TCR beta CDR3; it spanned 54 Vbeta and 13 Jbeta. TCRdb re-derived calls from the immunoSEQ multiplex PCR reads in MiXCR, one entry per CDR3 protein. Counted here are roughly 80,000 distinct CDR3 sequences, roughly 91% occurring once; the ten biggest clones make up roughly 0.56%. The germline V gene has CDR1 LNHDA and CDR2 SQIVND (reference sequence). Trimming pared 4 bases from V and 0 bases from J, leaving 6 bases between. The CDR3 length is 13 residues.

The TCR comes from a human donor with Susac syndrome. The sequenced sample consisted of CD4+ T cells from PBMCs. V gene TRBV19 combines with J gene TRBJ1-2, with D unresolved. CDR3: CASSNLANYGYTF. CDR3 DNA: TGTGCCAGTAGTAATCTCGCTAACTATGGCTACACCTTC.